A single sample is the source of the 25 T cell receptor beta chains below, sequenced in a study of T-cell reconstitution after alpha-beta-depleted transplantation in children. The TCRbeta library incorporated unique molecular identifiers. MiXCR, applied by TCRdb to the PCR reads, yields one record per CDR3 protein. Of approximately 800,000 distinct CDR3 sequences in the sample, around 17% were seen once. The specimen was PBMCs, mostly from graft donor cells, collected 360 days after TCRalphabeta/CD19-depleted stem cell transplant. These receptors originate from a male patient aged 10-17 years who had a stem cell transplant for acute lymphoblastic leukemia, so the T cells may come from the graft donor.

A note on this clonotype: One end of the junction fails to match germline, which may point to a read error. The V and J genes are TRBV19 and TRBJ2-1; 13 bases agree with TRBD2. The CDR3 loop spans 14 amino acids. Germline CDR1 reads LNHDA; CDR2 reads SQIVND (reference sequence). CDR3 coding DNA: TGTGCCAGCAGTATAACTAGCGGGAGGGCGGAGCAGTTCTTC. Residues: CASSITSGRAEQFF. The complete variable domain, with remaining parts taken from reference TRBV19 and TRBJ2-1, reads DGGITQSPKYLFRKEGQNVTLSCEQNLNHDAMYWYRQDPGQGLRLIYYSQIVNDFQKGDIAEGYSVSREKKESFPLTVTSAQKNPTAFYLCASSITSGRAEQFFGPGTRLTVL.

This clonotype has just a few counts. The chain uses TRBV24-1 and TRBJ2-7, with TRBD1 matching over 11 bases. In germline, CDR1 is KGHDR, CDR2 SFDVKD. The length of the CDR3 is 15 residues. The V and J ends lost 3 bases and 5 bases, in that order; junction bases with no gene match: 5. The CDR3 DNA follows: TGTGCCACCAGTGATGGGGGGACAGGGGGAGACGAGCAGTACTTC. Translating it yields CATSDGGTGGDEQYF.

The rearrangement uses TRBV6-1 and TRBJ2-1, with TRBD2 identical over 12 bases. V shed 7 bases, J shed 4 bases, and the junction held 5 bases outside the gene matches. The CDR3 has 15 amino acids. CDR1 is MNHNS, CDR2 SASEGT, per germline. In nucleotides, the CDR3 is TGTGCCAGCAAGCGACTAGCGGGAGTGTACAATGAGCAGTTCTTC. Its translation is CASKRLAGVYNEQFF.

This clonotype is a singleton in its sample. This chain uses TRBV15 with TRBJ2-7; D might be TRBD2 (6 bases). The CDR3 is made up of 15 amino acids. The V end was cut by 0 bases, the J end by 4 bases, with 13 bases between. From germline, CDR1 is LNHNV and CDR2 YYDKDF (reference sequence). The CDR3 reads CATSRESVAGYEQYF. The DNA for the CDR3 is TGTGCCACCAGCAGAGAGAGCGTGGCGGGGTACGAGCAGTACTTC.

This clonotype was picked up a small number of times. The chain joins TRBV10-3 to TRBJ2-1; D call uncertain. CDR3 size: 12 residues. In germline, CDR1 is ENHRY, CDR2 SYGVKD. V was trimmed by 8 bases and J by 6 bases, leaving 11 bases between them. The CDR3 bases are TGTGCCATCTATGGGAACTCCAATGAGCAGTTCTTC. It yields the protein CAIYGNSNEQFF.

This clonotype was recorded a few times. The chain links TRBV14 to TRBJ2-1; no firm D call. The CDR3 totals 15 residues. Germline V gene lookup returns CDR1 SGHDN and CDR2 FVKESK. Trimming took off 4 bases at V and 7 bases at J, with 17 bases between the two ends. The CDR3 protein is CASSPTSITSNEQFF. In DNA form, the CDR3 reads TGTGCCAGCAGCCCGACGAGCATTACCAGTAATGAGCAGTTCTTC.

V gene TRBV29-1 combines with J gene TRBJ2-3, with no clear D. The germline V and J ends were trimmed by 3 bases and 2 bases, with 9 bases remaining between them. The CDR3 extends over 13 amino acids. Germline loops: CDR1 SQVTM, CDR2 ANQGSEA. In DNA form, the CDR3 reads TGCAGCGTTGATCTAGACCCCACAGATACGCAGTATTTT. This encodes CSVDLDPTDTQYF.

The V call is TRBV14, the J call TRBJ2-7, with 8 bases lining up with TRBD2. The V gene end was trimmed by 2 bases and the J gene end by 6 bases; junction bases not matched to a gene: 6. Germline CDR1 and CDR2: SGHDN and FVKESK. The CDR3 is 14 amino acids. CDR3 sequence: CASSQLFTSGEQYF. CDR3 nucleotides: TGTGCCAGCAGCCAACTTTTTACTAGCGGCGAGCAGTACTTC.

This clonotype was counted a few times. The J gene is TRBJ2-3, the V gene TRBV7-9; 8 nucleotides line up with TRBD1. CDR3 length: 16 residues. The J segment lost 2 bases and the V segment lost 5 bases, leaving 9 bases of the junction unmatched. Germline V gene sequence: CDR1 SEHNR, CDR2 FQNEAQ (reference sequence). CDR3 sequence reads: CASSPGTGHFTDTQYF. DNA for the CDR3: TGTGCCAGCAGCCCCGGGACAGGCCACTTCACAGATACGCAGTATTTT.

J is TRBJ2-3 and V is TRBV20-1; D perhaps matches TRBD1 (6 bases). The V gene's germline CDR1 is DFQATT and CDR2 SNEGSKA (reference sequence). CDR3 length: 15 residues. V was pared by 0 bases and J by 1 base, with 11 bases between. The CDR3 here is CSARERRGRTDTQYF. The CDR3 bases are TGCAGTGCTAGAGAGCGCAGGGGACGCACAGATACGCAGTATTTT.

This clonotype was counted a few times. This chain joins TRBV7-9 and TRBJ2-4; D may be TRBD2 (6 bases). Looked up from germline, CDR1 is SEHNR and CDR2 is FQNEAQ (reference sequence). Trimming took off 1 base at V and 6 bases at J, with 10 bases between the two ends. The CDR3 runs 14 residues. CDR3 bases: TGTGCCAGCAGCTTAGGCCTGGGAGGAAACATTCAGTACTTC. This codes for CASSLGLGGNIQYF.

This clonotype turned up a few times. The chain combines TRBV5-1 with TRBJ2-1; 11 bases map to TRBD2. The germline V gene has CDR1 SGHRS and CDR2 YFSETQ. This CDR3 region has 17 residues. V lost 4 bases to trimming and J lost 3 bases; unmatched junction nucleotides: 9. CDR3 region: CASSPRTSGRFYNEQFF. DNA of the CDR3: TGCGCCAGCAGCCCCCGGACTAGCGGGCGCTTCTACAATGAGCAGTTCTTC.

This clonotype has a handful of counts. The chain couples TRBV6-5 to TRBJ2-2; no firm D call. The CDR3 is 14 residues long. Deletions cut 4 bases from V and 0 bases from J, with 6 bases between. Germline CDR1 and CDR2: MNHEY and SVGAGI. CDR3 residues: CASSSHSNTGELFF. In nucleotides, the CDR3 is TGTGCCAGCAGTTCGCACTCGAACACCGGGGAGCTGTTTTTT.

The chain employs TRBV5-5 and TRBJ2-5; 9 positions match TRBD1. V lost 0 bases and J lost 5; bases outside the gene matches: 5. The length of the CDR3 is 15 residues. Germline V gene lookup returns CDR1 SGHKS and CDR2 YYEKEE (reference sequence). The CDR3 protein is CASSLAGTGIETQYF. The CDR3 DNA reads TGTGCCAGCAGCTTGGCCGGGACAGGGATTGAGACCCAGTACTTC.

The chain joins TRBV4-1 to TRBJ2-1; TRBD2 might be the D (7 bases). Germline V gene lookup returns CDR1 MGHRA and CDR2 YSYEKL. The CDR3 runs 17 residues. Trimming took off 1 base at V and 1 base at J, with 14 bases between the two ends. CDR3 DNA sequence: TGCGCCAGCAGCCAAGGGAGGGGGGGAAAGTCCTACAATGAGCAGTTCTTC. It encodes CASSQGRGGKSYNEQFF.

In its sample, this clonotype was seen many times. V gene TRBV24-1 combines with J gene TRBJ2-2; maybe TRBD1 (5 bases). V was trimmed by 0 bases and J by 7 bases, leaving 8 bases between them. This CDR3 comprises 14 residues. From germline, CDR1 is KGHDR and CDR2 SFDVKD. The CDR3 here is CATSDLPGNGELFF. The CDR3 nucleotides are TGTGCCACCAGTGATTTGCCAGGGAACGGGGAGCTGTTTTTT.

This chain joins TRBV5-1 and TRBJ1-1; the D is unclear. The CDR3 runs to 15 residues. Germline loops: CDR1 SGHRS, CDR2 YFSETQ. V shed 0 bases and J shed 1 base, with 10 bases lying between them. CDR3 coding DNA: TGCGCCAGCAGCTTGGGCATCAGATCGAACACTGAAGCTTTCTTT. Amino acid sequence: CASSLGIRSNTEAFF.

This clonotype was found many times. J is TRBJ2-7 and V is TRBV29-1; 8 bases fit TRBD1. The junction had 8 bases not matched to a gene; V was cut back by 4 bases and J by 0 bases. The CDR3 extends over 15 amino acids. Germline V gene sequence: CDR1 SQVTM, CDR2 ANQGSEA. The CDR3 bases are TGCAGCGTTGGGGGGACAGGTCTGAGCTCCTACGAGCAGTACTTC. Translation: CSVGGTGLSSYEQYF.

This chain links TRBV12-3 or TRBV12-4 with TRBJ2-5; D possibly corresponds to TRBD1 (6 bases). Trimming left V 6 bases short and J 1 base short, with 18 bases between. This CDR3 is built from 16 residues. In nucleotides, the CDR3 is TGTGCCAGCAGCGTGGGGTACAGGGCAATCCAAGAGACCCAGTACTTC. Amino acids: CASSVGYRAIQETQYF.

This clonotype showed up many times. This chain joins TRBV12-3 or TRBV12-4 and TRBJ1-1, with D maybe TRBD1 (6 bases). The length of the CDR3 is 14 residues. Trimming stripped 6 bases from V and 0 bases from J, with 11 bases between. CDR3: CASSRGLMNTEAFF. The CDR3 bases are TGTGCCAGCAGCAGGGGCCTGATGAACACTGAAGCTTTCTTT.

Only a few counts were recorded for this clonotype. The CDR3 sequence: CASSVGPNYAYEQYF. The CDR3 DNA reads TGTGCCAGCAGCGTAGGTCCCAACTACGCCTACGAGCAGTACTTC. The chain is built from TRBV9 and TRBJ2-7; D gene uncertain. Germline V lookup: CDR1 SGDLS, CDR2 YYNGEE. The CDR3 covers 15 residues. V lost 0 bases to trimming and J lost 2 bases, with 12 bases between them. Filled out from reference TRBV9 and TRBJ2-7, the complete variable domain reads DSGVTQTPKHLITATGQRVTLRCSPRSGDLSVYWYQQSLDQGLQFLIQYYNGEERAKGNILERFSAQQFPDLHSELNLSSLELGDSALYFCASSVGPNYAYEQYFGPGTRLTVT.

The table lists this clonotype with a few counts. J is TRBJ1-2 and V is TRBV3-1; D call uncertain. This CDR3 contains 13 residues. CDR1 and CDR2 (germline): LGHDT, YNNKEL (reference sequence). V was trimmed by 7 bases and J by 5 bases, leaving 14 bases between them. The CDR3: CASIGYGNYGYTF. DNA of the CDR3: TGTGCCAGCATTGGATATGGGAATTATGGCTACACCTTC.

The chain employs TRBV20-1 and TRBJ1-5, with D possibly matching TRBD1 (6 bases). The germline V gene has CDR1 DFQATT and CDR2 SNEGSKA (reference sequence). The CDR3 length is 15 residues. With 0 bases removed from V and 5 bases from J, the gap between germline ends came to 14 bases. The CDR3, as DNA: TGCAGTGCTAGAGATCGGGGGGGCTCGGATCAGCCCCAGCATTTT. The encoded protein is CSARDRGGSDQPQHF.

This clonotype has only a few counts. CDR3 residues: CASHSGALQETQYF. The CDR3 DNA is TGCGCCAGCCATAGCGGGGCCCTCCAAGAGACCCAGTACTTC. V gene TRBV5-1 combines with J gene TRBJ2-5; the match to TRBD2 covers 8 bases. V trimming: 7 bases; J trimming: 1 base; junction bases outside the gene matches: 6. Germline V gene sequence: CDR1 SGHRS, CDR2 YFSETQ. This CDR3 contains 14 residues.

The CDR3 region has the DNA TGTGCCAGCAGTTTATTGCGGGAATCTAACTACGAGCAGTACTTC. This sequence encodes CASSLLRESNYEQYF. This rearrangement joins TRBV27 to TRBJ2-7, with D maybe TRBD2 (6 bases). The CDR3 is made up of 15 amino acids. From germline, CDR1 is MNHEY and CDR2 SMNVEV (reference sequence). V lost 1 base and J 3 bases, leaving 13 bases between the germline ends.